Here is one T cell receptor beta chain with its context. The germline V gene has CDR1 SGHDT and CDR2 YYEEEE. V was pared by 2 bases and J by 2 bases, with 13 bases of the junction left unmatched. The CDR3 spans 17 residues. This sample was included in a study of technical replicates of blood from a few donors. Clones were read by immunoSEQ multiplex PCR, and TCRdb kept only the in-frame ones, dropping some. The profile shows about 83,000 clones, around 90% of them singletons. The rearrangement uses TRBV5-6 and TRBJ2-7, with 7 bases fitting TRBD1. The sequencing input was T cells isolated from PBMCs. This TCR derives from a human donor in good health. DNA of the CDR3: TGTGCCAGCAGCTTAGCCCCGTACAGGGGTGCCCCCTACGAGCAGTACTTC. This encodes CASSLAPYRGAPYEQYF. The variable domain in full, completed from reference TRBV5-6 and TRBJ2-7, reads DAGVTQSPTHLIKTRGQQVTLRCSPKSGHDTVSWYQQALGQGPQFIFQYYEEEERQRGNFPDRFSGHQFPNYSSELNVNALLLGDSALYLCASSLAPYRGAPYEQYFGPGTRLTVT.